The 2 T cell receptor beta chains below were found in one sample sequenced in a study of T cells after yellow fever vaccination. TCRdb fed the 5' RACE reads into MiXCR, producing one record per CDR3 protein. The data show about 260,000 distinct CDR3 sequences, more than 3.5% seen once. This material consisted of PBMCs, taken 15 days after the yellow fever booster vaccination. The receptors here all came from a man aged 18 to 30 who received the YFV17D yellow fever vaccine.

Note on this clonotype: It is likely a read error, because the conserved phenylalanine at the end of the CDR3 is missing. The chain links TRBV7-7 to TRBJ2-5, with D perhaps TRBD1 or TRBD2 (5 bases each). The V and J ends lost 1 base and 4 bases respectively, with 16 bases between them. The CDR3 loop spans 16 amino acids. Per the germline V gene, CDR1 is SSHAT and CDR2 is FNYEAQ (reference sequence). The CDR3 protein is CASSLGSSRGPETQYL. The CDR3 DNA follows: TGTGCCAGCAGCTTAGGTTCTAGCCGGGGACCAGAGACCCAGTACCTC.

This clonotype has a count of ten or more. The chain links TRBV14 to TRBJ2-1, with TRBD1 identical over 7 bases. CDR1 and CDR2 (germline): SGHDN, FVKESK. V dropped 1 base and J dropped 9; count of bases not matched to a gene: 9. The CDR3 is made up of 15 amino acids. The CDR3 region is CASSQGSTGVAEQFF. CDR3 bases: TGTGCCAGCAGCCAAGGGAGCACAGGGGTGGCTGAGCAGTTCTTC.